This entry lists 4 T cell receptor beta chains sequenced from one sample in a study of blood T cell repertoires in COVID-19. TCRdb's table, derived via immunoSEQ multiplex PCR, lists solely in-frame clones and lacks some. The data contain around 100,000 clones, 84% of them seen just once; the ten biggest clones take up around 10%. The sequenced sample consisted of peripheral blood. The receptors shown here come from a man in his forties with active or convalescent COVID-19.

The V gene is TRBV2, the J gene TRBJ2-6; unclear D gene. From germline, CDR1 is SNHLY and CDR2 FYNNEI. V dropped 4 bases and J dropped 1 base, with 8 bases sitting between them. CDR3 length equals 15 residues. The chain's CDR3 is CASSVSVSGANVLTF. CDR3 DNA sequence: TGTGCCAGCAGTGTTTCGGTTTCTGGGGCCAACGTCCTGACTTTC.

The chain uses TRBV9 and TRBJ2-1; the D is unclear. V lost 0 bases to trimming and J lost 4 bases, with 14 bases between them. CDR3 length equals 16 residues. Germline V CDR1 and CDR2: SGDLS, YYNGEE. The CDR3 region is CASSVADLVRYNEQFF. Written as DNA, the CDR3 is TGTGCCAGCAGCGTAGCAGATCTAGTGAGGTACAATGAGCAGTTCTTC.

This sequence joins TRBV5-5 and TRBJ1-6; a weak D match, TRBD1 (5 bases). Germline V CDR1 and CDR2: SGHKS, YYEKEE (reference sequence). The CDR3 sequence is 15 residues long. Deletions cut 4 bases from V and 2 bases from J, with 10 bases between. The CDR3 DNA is TGTGCCAGCAGCGCGGGACGGACCTATAATTCACCCCTCCACTTT. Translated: CASSAGRTYNSPLHF.

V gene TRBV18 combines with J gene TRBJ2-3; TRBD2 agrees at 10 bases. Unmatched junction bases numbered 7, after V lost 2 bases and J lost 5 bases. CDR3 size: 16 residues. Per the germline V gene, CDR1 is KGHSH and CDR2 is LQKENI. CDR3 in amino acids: CASSPFSGGRGDTQYF. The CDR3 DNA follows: TGTGCCAGCTCACCATTTAGCGGGGGGCGAGGAGATACGCAGTATTTT. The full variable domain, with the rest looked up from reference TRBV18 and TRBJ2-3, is NAGVMQNPRHLVRRRGQEARLRCSPMKGHSHVYWYRQLPEEGLKFMVYLQKENIIDESGMPKERFSAEFPKEGPSILRIQQVVRGDSAAYFCASSPFSGGRGDTQYFGPGTRLTVL.